Listed below are T cell receptor beta chains from one sample, sequenced in a study of cytomegalovirus exposure and HLA in healthy donors. Sequencing used immunoSEQ multiplex PCR; TCRdb keeps in-frame clones, though not all of them. The sample yields about 150,000 clones, approximately 77% seen once. The sequencing sample was made of PBMCs. These receptor sequences come from a woman in her thirties or forties in good health and CMV-seronegative. Each CDR3 is given with its conserved first and last residue. Each record gives: clone size, D gene, J gene, V gene, CDR3 protein, CDR3 DNA. D genes are given only for firm matches. Rows give clone size only sometimes, using once, few, many, or a class for an expanded clone.

-	-	TRBJ1-2	TRBV6-5	CASRRQKANYGYTF	TGTGCCAGCAGAAGACAGAAAGCTAACTATGGCTACACCTTC
-	-	TRBJ2-7	TRBV6-5	CASSSSPVYEQYF	TGTGCCAGCAGTTCCTCTCCTGTATACGAGCAGTACTTC
once	-	TRBJ2-3	TRBV25-1	CASSELPTDTQYF	TGTGCCAGCAGTGAACTACCTACAGATACGCAGTATTTT
-	-	TRBJ1-4	TRBV11-2	CASSLGQVVNEKLFF	TGTGCCAGCAGCTTAGGGCAGGTCGTCAATGAAAAACTGTTTTTT
-	-	TRBJ2-3	TRBV28	CASSLVAADTQYF	TGTGCCAGCAGTTTAGTGGCGGCAGATACGCAGTATTTT
-	TRBD1	TRBJ2-6	TRBV7-2	CASSITGTGSGANVLTF	TGTGCCAGCAGCATAACCGGGACAGGCTCTGGGGCCAACGTCCTGACTTTC
-	-	TRBJ2-1	TRBV19	CASSITAYNEQFF	TGTGCCAGTAGTATAACAGCATACAATGAGCAGTTCTTC
-	-	TRBJ1-1	TRBV6-1	CASSAAGGVGTEAFF	TGTGCCAGCAGTGCAGCGGGGGGGGTGGGCACTGAAGCTTTCTTT
-	-	TRBJ1-1	TRBV7-9	CASSLVDNTEAFF	TGTGCCAGCAGCTTGGTAGATAACACTGAAGCTTTCTTT
-	-	TRBJ1-4	TRBV5-6	CASSPKRREKLFF	TGTGCCAGCAGCCCTAAGCGACGGGAAAAACTGTTTTTT
-	TRBD2	TRBJ2-2	TRBV29-1	CSVGLAGNTGELFF	TGCAGCGTTGGACTAGCGGGGAACACCGGGGAGCTGTTTTTT
-	-	TRBJ1-4	TRBV30	CAWSGGLGKLFF	TGTGCCTGGAGTGGAGGGTTGGGAAAACTGTTTTTT
-	-	TRBJ1-5	TRBV7-9	CASIQAQPQHF	TGTGCCAGCATCCAGGCCCAGCCCCAGCATTTT
once	-	TRBJ2-3	TRBV6-5	CASSYQTDTDTQYF	TGTGCCAGCAGTTACCAAACTGACACAGATACGCAGTATTTT
-	-	TRBJ1-2	TRBV5-1	CASSSGGLSKGGYTF	TGCGCCAGCAGCTCGGGGGGTCTTTCCAAGGGTGGCTACACCTTC
-	TRBD1	TRBJ2-7	TRBV6-1	CASSSKTGGFGEQYF	TGTGCCAGCAGTTCCAAGACAGGGGGCTTCGGCGAGCAGTACTTC
-	-	TRBJ2-2	TRBV27	CASRVQGAGELFF	TGTGCCAGCAGGGTACAGGGCGCCGGGGAGCTGTTTTTT
-	-	TRBJ1-1	TRBV18	CASSPIDTNTEAFF	TGTGCCAGCTCACCGATAGACACGAACACTGAAGCTTTCTTT
-	-	TRBJ2-3	TRBV7-3	CASSLNPGTDTQYF	TGTGCCAGCAGCTTAAACCCGGGCACAGATACGCAGTATTTT
-	-	TRBJ1-2	TRBV21-1	CASSAGTETLGYGYTF	TGTGCCAGCAGCGCAGGGACTGAAACACTCGGCTATGGCTACACCTTC
-	-	TRBJ1-6	TRBV9	CASSWGTYNSPLHF	TGTGCCAGCAGCTGGGGGACATATAATTCACCCCTCCACTTT
once	-	TRBJ1-6	TRBV2	CASSEAGRGNSPLHF	TGTGCCAGCAGTGAAGCGGGGAGAGGTAATTCACCCCTCCACTTT
-	-	TRBJ1-5	TRBV28	CASSFVDRGQQPQHF	TGTGCCAGCAGTTTTGTGGACAGAGGTCAACAGCCCCAGCATTTT
-	TRBD2	TRBJ2-7	TRBV19	CASSITTSGIYEQYF	TGTGCCAGTAGTATCACTACTAGCGGGATTTACGAGCAGTACTTC
-	-	TRBJ2-5	TRBV6-5	CASSEIYGETQYF	TGTGCCAGCAGTGAAATCTACGGGGAGACCCAGTACTTC
-	TRBD1	TRBJ2-6	TRBV5-1	CASSLAWDRAPGANVLTF	TGCGCCAGCAGCTTGGCCTGGGACAGGGCACCTGGGGCCAACGTCCTGACTTTC
-	-	TRBJ2-1	TRBV7-2	CASSLIGGGAYNEQFF	TGTGCCAGCAGCTTAATCGGCGGGGGCGCATACAATGAGCAGTTCTTC
-	-	TRBJ1-1	TRBV5-1	CASSDPRRGMNTEAFF	TGCGCCAGCAGCGACCCCCGGAGGGGCATGAACACTGAAGCTTTCTTT
-	-	TRBJ1-1	TRBV5-1	CASSTQVNTEAFF	TGCGCCAGCAGCACACAGGTGAACACTGAAGCTTTCTTT
once	TRBD1	TRBJ2-1	TRBV5-1	CASRSGTVDNEQFF	TGCGCCAGCAGATCCGGGACAGTTGACAATGAGCAGTTCTTC
-	-	TRBJ2-1	TRBV5-1	CASSLEGLPREQFF	TGCGCCAGCAGCTTGGAAGGCCTACCTAGAGAGCAGTTCTTC
-	-	TRBJ1-5	TRBV5-1	CASSLGNGDNQPQHF	TGCGCCAGCAGCTTAGGAAACGGGGACAATCAGCCCCAGCATTTT
-	TRBD1	TRBJ1-6	TRBV10-3	CAISGDRGNSPLHF	TGTGCCATCAGTGGAGACAGGGGTAATTCACCCCTCCACTTT
-	-	TRBJ1-1	TRBV10-3	CAIQENSGTEAFF	TGTGCCATACAGGAGAACTCGGGCACTGAAGCTTTCTTT
-	-	TRBJ2-7	TRBV6-5	CASSNRANSYEQYF	TGTGCCAGCAGCAACAGAGCAAACTCCTACGAGCAGTACTTC
-	-	TRBJ1-5	TRBV4-2	CASSQEEMGGQPQHF	TGTGCCAGCAGCCAAGAAGAGATGGGCGGGCAGCCCCAGCATTTT
few	TRBD2	TRBJ2-2	TRBV4-2	CASSQDSLAGVNTGELFF	TGTGCCAGCAGCCAAGACTCCCTAGCGGGGGTTAACACCGGGGAGCTGTTTTTT
-	TRBD1	TRBJ1-1	TRBV19	CASSIVGTGIGTEAFF	TGTGCCAGTAGTATAGTCGGGACAGGGATTGGCACTGAAGCTTTCTTT
few	TRBD1	TRBJ2-7	TRBV28	CASSSPPDRGRSYEQYF	TGTGCCAGCAGTTCCCCCCCCGACAGGGGGCGATCCTACGAGCAGTACTTC
-	-	TRBJ1-2	TRBV28	CASSPSLGEIGYTF	TGTGCCAGCAGTCCCTCCCTCGGAGAAATAGGCTACACCTTC
-	-	TRBJ2-7	TRBV21-1	CASWGQGNYEQYF	-
once	TRBD1	TRBJ1-1	TRBV6-5	CASSYPGQVITEAFF	TGTGCCAGCAGTTACCCGGGACAGGTAATAACTGAAGCTTTCTTT
few	-	TRBJ1-1	TRBV29-1	CSAQPQEGNTEAFF	TGCAGCGCCCAACCTCAGGAAGGGAACACTGAAGCTTTCTTT
-	-	TRBJ1-1	TRBV5-6	CASSLASVQNTEAFF	TGTGCCAGCAGCTTGGCCTCAGTCCAGAACACTGAAGCTTTCTTT
-	-	TRBJ1-1	TRBV2	CASRGRGGNTEAFF	TGTGCCAGCAGGGGTAGAGGGGGGAACACTGAAGCTTTCTTT
-	TRBD2	TRBJ2-5	TRBV7-2	CASSRNLLAEGGETQYF	TGTGCCAGCAGCCGAAACCTACTAGCGGAGGGAGGAGAGACCCAGTACTTC